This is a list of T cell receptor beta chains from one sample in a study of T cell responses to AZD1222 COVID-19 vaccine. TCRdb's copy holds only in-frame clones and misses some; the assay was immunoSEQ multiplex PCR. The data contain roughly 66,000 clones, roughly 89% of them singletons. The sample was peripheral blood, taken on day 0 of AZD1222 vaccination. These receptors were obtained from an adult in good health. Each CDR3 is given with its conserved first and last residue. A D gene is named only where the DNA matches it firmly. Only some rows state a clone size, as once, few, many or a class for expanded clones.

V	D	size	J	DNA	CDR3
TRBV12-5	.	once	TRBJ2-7	TGTGCTAGTGGTTTTGGTGTGGACGAGCAGTACTTC	CASGFGVDEQYF
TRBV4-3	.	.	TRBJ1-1	TGCGCCAGCAGCCAAGACCCCCCCCCACTCTACACTGAAGCTTTCTTT	CASSQDPPPLYTEAFF
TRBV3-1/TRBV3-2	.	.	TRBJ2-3	TGTGCCAGCAGCCAAGAAACAGAGATAGAGCGGGATACGCAGTATTTT	CASSQETEIERDTQYF
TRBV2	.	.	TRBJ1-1	TGTGCCAGCAGTTCGGGACACCTGAACACTGAAGCTTTCTTT	CASSSGHLNTEAFF
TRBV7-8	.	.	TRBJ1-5	TGTGCCAGCAGCTTTGGGGGCAATCAGCCCCAGCATTTT	CASSFGGNQPQHF
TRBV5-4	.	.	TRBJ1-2	TGTGCCAGCAGCCCAATGGGGGGTTTCTATGGCTACACCTTC	CASSPMGGFYGYTF
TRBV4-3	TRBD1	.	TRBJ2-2	TGCGCCAGCAGCCAAGATCGCGGACAGGGTATGTCCGGGGAGCTGTTTTTT	CASSQDRGQGMSGELFF
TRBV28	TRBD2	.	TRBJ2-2	TGTGCCAGCAGTTTCAACGGGGGGGCCGACGGGGAGCTGTTTTTT	CASSFNGGADGELFF
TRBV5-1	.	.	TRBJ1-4	TGCGCCAGCAGCTTAATAGGTGGCAGGACTAATGAAAAACTGTTTTTT	CASSLIGGRTNEKLFF
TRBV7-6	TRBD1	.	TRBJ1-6	TGTGCCAGCAGCCCTTCACCAGGGGGAAGTTCACCCCTCCACTTT	CASSPSPGGSSPLHF
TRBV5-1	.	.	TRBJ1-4	TGCGCCAGCAGCTTGGGGGACGGAGTTGGATTGGGTGAAAAACTGTTTTTT	CASSLGDGVGLGEKLFF
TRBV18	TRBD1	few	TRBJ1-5	TGTGCCAGCTCCCTTAGGACAGGGGGCGGCAATCAGCCCCAGCATTTT	CASSLRTGGGNQPQHF
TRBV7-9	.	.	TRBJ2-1	TGTGCCAGCAGCCCCCTTCCCGCCACCGCGAGGAGGAAAGACAATGAGCAGTTCTTC	CASSPLPATARRKDNEQFF
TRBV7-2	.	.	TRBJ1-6	TGTGCCAGCAGCTTAGAAGGGGGTGCTTCACCCCTCCACTTT	CASSLEGGASPLHF